What follows describes a single TCR beta chain. This record belongs to a study of T cells in Graves' hyperthyroidism and ophthalmopathy. It was RNA transcripts that yielded the amplified TCR beta CDR3 regions. The HTBI primer set was used in a first-round RT-PCR of the TCR CDR3. TCRdb reprocessed the multiplex PCR reads via MiXCR and lists one record per CDR3 protein. The data contain 360,000 or so distinct CDR3 sequences, around 15% of them seen just once; the ten biggest clones take up roughly a fifth. The V end was cut by 6 bases, the J end by 0 bases, with 12 bases between. There are 15 residues in the CDR3. Germline-derived CDR1 and CDR2 are MNHNS and SASEGT. PBMCs stemmed from over 7.5 ml fresh peripheral blood.

Sequencing input: blood. The chain employs TRBV6-1 and TRBJ2-1, with D hard to call. This TCR came from a woman aged 55-69 years with Graves' ophthalmopathy. This CDR3 reads CASSQEARSYNEQFF. DNA of the CDR3: TGTGCCAGCAGCCAGGAAGCCCGCTCCTACAATGAGCAGTTCTTC.